A selection of T cell receptor beta chains follows, all from one sample in a study of OX40 agonist ivuxolimab in advanced cancers. Data came from immunoSEQ multiplex PCR; TCRdb stores just in-frame clones and leaves some out. The sample has 20,000 to 25,000 clones, roughly 80% seen once. The specimen was CD4+ or CD8+ T cells sorted from blood, collected in a trial of the OX40 agonist ivuxolimab. Every receptor here comes from an adult with an advanced solid tumor such as melanoma, head and neck, liver or kidney cancer. Both conserved end residues are part of each CDR3. Each record gives: clone size, J gene, V gene, D gene, CDR3 DNA, CDR3 protein. A D gene is named only where the DNA matches it firmly. A row's size may be missing; if present it is once, few, many or a size class.

clone size: once; J gene: TRBJ2-7; V gene: TRBV6-6; D gene: .; CDR3 DNA: TGTGCCAGCAGTTACGAGGGGTACGAGCAGTACTTC; CDR3 protein: CASSYEGYEQYF
clone size: .; J gene: TRBJ2-7; V gene: TRBV7-6; D gene: .; CDR3 DNA: TGTGCCAGCAGTCCTACAGGGTACGAGCAGTACTTC; CDR3 protein: CASSPTGYEQYF
clone size: .; J gene: TRBJ1-1; V gene: TRBV28; D gene: .; CDR3 DNA: TGTGCCAGCTCCGACAGAGGGGCTGAAGCTTTCTTT; CDR3 protein: CASSDRGAEAFF
clone size: .; J gene: TRBJ1-6; V gene: TRBV11-1; D gene: .; CDR3 DNA: TGTGCCAGCAGCTCACCGGGGGGGTCGCAATCACCCCTCCACTTT; CDR3 protein: CASSSPGGSQSPLHF
clone size: .; J gene: TRBJ2-2; V gene: TRBV2; D gene: .; CDR3 DNA: TGTGCCACCCGCGACGGGGGACGTACCGGGGAGCTGTTTTTT; CDR3 protein: CATRDGGRTGELFF
clone size: .; J gene: TRBJ1-1; V gene: TRBV29-1; D gene: TRBD1; CDR3 DNA: TGCAGTACAGGGGGCGGTGTCACTGAAGCTTTCTTT; CDR3 protein: CSTGGGVTEAFF
clone size: .; J gene: TRBJ2-2; V gene: TRBV7-8; D gene: .; CDR3 DNA: TGTGCCAGCAGCCCGGGTGGTGGCGGGGAGCTGTTTTTT; CDR3 protein: CASSPGGGGELFF
clone size: .; J gene: TRBJ2-1; V gene: TRBV6-5; D gene: TRBD1; CDR3 DNA: TGTGCCAGCAGTTACCAGGGGGCGTATGAGCAGTTCTTC; CDR3 protein: CASSYQGAYEQFF
clone size: .; J gene: TRBJ1-2; V gene: TRBV4-3; D gene: TRBD1; CDR3 DNA: TGCGCCAGCAGCCACCCACAACAGGGGTGGGATGGCTACACCTTC; CDR3 protein: CASSHPQQGWDGYTF
clone size: .; J gene: TRBJ1-1; V gene: TRBV5-6; D gene: .; CDR3 DNA: TGTGCCAGCAGCGGGGGGATAAACACTGAAGCTTTCTTT; CDR3 protein: CASSGGINTEAFF
clone size: few; J gene: TRBJ1-2; V gene: TRBV9; D gene: TRBD1; CDR3 DNA: TGTGCCAGCAGCGGGACAGGGGGGGAGAGCTATGGCTACACCTTC; CDR3 protein: CASSGTGGESYGYTF
clone size: .; J gene: TRBJ2-2; V gene: TRBV29-1; D gene: TRBD2; CDR3 DNA: TGCAGCGTTACTAGCGGTGGGGGCACCGGGGAGCTGTTTTTT; CDR3 protein: CSVTSGGGTGELFF
clone size: .; J gene: TRBJ1-2; V gene: TRBV2; D gene: .; CDR3 DNA: TGTGCCAGCAGTGAAGTTGTAGAGGGGAGCTATGGCTACACCTTC; CDR3 protein: CASSEVVEGSYGYTF
clone size: once; J gene: TRBJ2-5; V gene: TRBV9; D gene: TRBD1; CDR3 DNA: TGTGCCAGCAGCGCCCAGGACAGGCCGGGCGAGACCCAGTACTTC; CDR3 protein: CASSAQDRPGETQYF
clone size: .; J gene: TRBJ1-2; V gene: TRBV7-8; D gene: TRBD1; CDR3 DNA: TGTGCCAGCAGCTTGCCGGGACAGGGGGCCTCTAACTATGGCTACACCTTC; CDR3 protein: CASSLPGQGASNYGYTF
clone size: .; J gene: TRBJ1-3; V gene: TRBV10-3; D gene: .; CDR3 DNA: TGTGCCATCAGTGAGCCGAGCTACGGCGTCTCTGGAAACACCATATATTTT; CDR3 protein: CAISEPSYGVSGNTIYF
clone size: once; J gene: TRBJ1-1; V gene: TRBV27; D gene: .; CDR3 DNA: TGTGCCAGCAGGGGTGGCACTGAAGCTTTCTTT; CDR3 protein: CASRGGTEAFF
clone size: .; J gene: TRBJ2-2; V gene: TRBV11-3; D gene: TRBD1; CDR3 DNA: TGTGCCAGCAGCGACCGGGACAGGGGATACACCGGGGAGCTGTTTTTT; CDR3 protein: CASSDRDRGYTGELFF
clone size: .; J gene: TRBJ1-2; V gene: TRBV7-9; D gene: TRBD1; CDR3 DNA: TGTGCCAGCAGCTTCGGACAGGGGTTAGGGGCGGCCGGCTACACCTTC; CDR3 protein: CASSFGQGLGAAGYTF
clone size: .; J gene: TRBJ2-7; V gene: TRBV27; D gene: TRBD2; CDR3 DNA: TGTGCCAGCAGTCACACATGGACTAGCGGAGGGTCTATATTCAGCGAGCAGTACTTC; CDR3 protein: CASSHTWTSGGSIFSEQYF
clone size: .; J gene: TRBJ1-4; V gene: TRBV7-9; D gene: TRBD1; CDR3 DNA: TGTGCCAGCAGCCCGGGGACAGGGGGTTTCCGTGCAACTAATGAAAAACTGTTTTTT; CDR3 protein: CASSPGTGGFRATNEKLFF
clone size: once; J gene: TRBJ2-6; V gene: TRBV5-4; D gene: .; CDR3 DNA: TGTGCCAGCAGCTTGGCAGTGTCTGGGGCCAACGTCCTGACTTTC; CDR3 protein: CASSLAVSGANVLTF
clone size: .; J gene: TRBJ2-7; V gene: TRBV5-1; D gene: .; CDR3 DNA: TGCGCCAGCAGCGCCGGGTCCTCTAGCTCCTACGAGCAGTACTTC; CDR3 protein: CASSAGSSSSYEQYF
clone size: .; J gene: TRBJ1-6; V gene: TRBV7-9; D gene: .; CDR3 DNA: TGTGCCAGCCAGGAGGGGAATTCACCCCTCCACTTT; CDR3 protein: CASQEGNSPLHF
clone size: .; J gene: TRBJ2-7; V gene: TRBV19; D gene: .; CDR3 DNA: TGTGCCAGTAGAGCGGAGCAGGGCGCCTACGAGCAGTACTTC; CDR3 protein: CASRAEQGAYEQYF
clone size: .; J gene: TRBJ1-1; V gene: TRBV25-1; D gene: .; CDR3 DNA: TGTGCCAGCAGTCCGGGGTCTGAAGCTTTCTTT; CDR3 protein: CASSPGSEAFF
clone size: .; J gene: TRBJ2-3; V gene: TRBV19; D gene: TRBD1; CDR3 DNA: TGTGCCAGTAGTATGTCCGGGACAGATAGCACAGATACGCAGTATTTT; CDR3 protein: CASSMSGTDSTDTQYF
clone size: .; J gene: TRBJ1-5; V gene: TRBV4-1; D gene: .; CDR3 DNA: TGCGCCAGCAGCCAAGTAGGGGACATGCTTGGGCCCCAGCATTTT; CDR3 protein: CASSQVGDMLGPQHF
clone size: .; J gene: TRBJ1-1; V gene: TRBV7-9; D gene: .; CDR3 DNA: TGTGCCAGCAGCTTTTCGCTGAACACTGAAGCTTTCTTT; CDR3 protein: CASSFSLNTEAFF
clone size: .; J gene: TRBJ2-1; V gene: TRBV9; D gene: TRBD2; CDR3 DNA: TGTGCCAGCAGCGAGAGCGGGGAGTACAATGAGCAGTTCTTC; CDR3 protein: CASSESGEYNEQFF
clone size: .; J gene: TRBJ1-1; V gene: TRBV4-2; D gene: .; CDR3 DNA: TGTGCCAGCAGCCAAGAAACAGGGAGAACCATGAACACTGAAGCTTTCTTT; CDR3 protein: CASSQETGRTMNTEAFF
clone size: .; J gene: TRBJ2-1; V gene: TRBV7-7; D gene: TRBD1; CDR3 DNA: TGTGCTAGCAGCACAGGACAGGGCTCCTACAATGAGCAGTTCTTC; CDR3 protein: CASSTGQGSYNEQFF
clone size: .; J gene: TRBJ2-7; V gene: TRBV5-1; D gene: .; CDR3 DNA: TGCGCCAGCAGCCGGATTTGGGTACCGGGGGCGAGCTCCTACGAGCAGTACTTC; CDR3 protein: CASSRIWVPGASSYEQYF
clone size: .; J gene: TRBJ2-1; V gene: TRBV9; D gene: .; CDR3 DNA: TGTGCCAGCAGCGGGGTAGAGGCCCCCGTATACAATGAGCAGTTCTTC; CDR3 protein: CASSGVEAPVYNEQFF
clone size: .; J gene: TRBJ2-2; V gene: TRBV6-1; D gene: .; CDR3 DNA: TGTGCCAGCAGTATAAACACCGGGGAGCTGTTTTTT; CDR3 protein: CASSINTGELFF
clone size: .; J gene: TRBJ1-2; V gene: TRBV6-6; D gene: .; CDR3 DNA: TGTGCCAGCAGTTACTCAGGGGTGGATGGCTACACCTTC; CDR3 protein: CASSYSGVDGYTF
clone size: .; J gene: TRBJ1-6; V gene: TRBV2; D gene: TRBD1; CDR3 DNA: TGTGCCAGCACCCCAGACAGGGGCGCCTCGGGATCTTATAATTCACCCCTCCACTTT; CDR3 protein: CASTPDRGASGSYNSPLHF
clone size: .; J gene: TRBJ1-1; V gene: TRBV27; D gene: TRBD1; CDR3 DNA: TGTGCCAGCAGTTCGTACCGGGACAGGGGCGGGGATGAAGCTTTCTTT; CDR3 protein: CASSSYRDRGGDEAFF
clone size: .; J gene: TRBJ2-4; V gene: TRBV6-4; D gene: TRBD2; CDR3 DNA: TGTGCCAGCAGTGACTCGACTAGCGGGGGGGCCATTCAGTACTTC; CDR3 protein: CASSDSTSGGAIQYF
clone size: .; J gene: TRBJ1-2; V gene: TRBV6-5; D gene: .; CDR3 DNA: TGTGCCAGCAGATCAGCTCTTAGCTATGGCTACACCTTC; CDR3 protein: CASRSALSYGYTF
clone size: .; J gene: TRBJ2-3; V gene: TRBV9; D gene: .; CDR3 DNA: TGTGCCAGCACGGGGTCCGACACAGATACGCAGTATTTT; CDR3 protein: CASTGSDTDTQYF
clone size: .; J gene: TRBJ2-1; V gene: TRBV6-6; D gene: TRBD1; CDR3 DNA: TGTGCCAGCCAGCTCAGACAGGGTTCGTACAATGAGCAGTTCTTC; CDR3 protein: CASQLRQGSYNEQFF
clone size: .; J gene: TRBJ1-5; V gene: TRBV2; D gene: .; CDR3 DNA: TGTGCCAGCAGTGAAGCAAGGAGGGGCGAGGCTCAGCCCCAGCATTTT; CDR3 protein: CASSEARRGEAQPQHF
clone size: .; J gene: TRBJ1-2; V gene: TRBV5-8; D gene: .; CDR3 DNA: TGTGCCAGCAGCTTGGCCATTTACTATGGCTACACCTTC; CDR3 protein: CASSLAIYYGYTF
clone size: .; J gene: TRBJ2-1; V gene: TRBV9; D gene: .; CDR3 DNA: TGTGCCAGCAGCGTTACGGACACTTACAATGAGCAGTTCTTC; CDR3 protein: CASSVTDTYNEQFF
clone size: few; J gene: TRBJ2-7; V gene: TRBV28; D gene: TRBD1; CDR3 DNA: TGTGCCAGCAGGAAGACAGGGGGCGATTACGAGCAGTACTTC; CDR3 protein: CASRKTGGDYEQYF
clone size: .; J gene: TRBJ2-1; V gene: TRBV7-9; D gene: .; CDR3 DNA: TGTGCCAGCAGTCTAGGGGACCTTGGCAATGAGCAGTTCTTC; CDR3 protein: CASSLGDLGNEQFF
clone size: .; J gene: TRBJ1-2; V gene: TRBV4-1; D gene: .; CDR3 DNA: TGCGCCAGCAGCCAGAACAAGTTAAGCTACACCTTC; CDR3 protein: CASSQNKLSYTF
clone size: few; J gene: TRBJ1-1; V gene: TRBV27; D gene: .; CDR3 DNA: TGTGCCAGCAGTTTGTCGGTTATGAACACTGAAGCTTTCTTT; CDR3 protein: CASSLSVMNTEAFF
clone size: .; J gene: TRBJ2-1; V gene: TRBV4-3; D gene: .; CDR3 DNA: TGCGCCAGCAGCCAAGATATGGGGCGGGACAGCCGCTCCTACAATGAGCAGTTCTTC; CDR3 protein: CASSQDMGRDSRSYNEQFF
clone size: .; J gene: TRBJ2-5; V gene: TRBV7-6; D gene: .; CDR3 DNA: TGTGCCAGCAGCTTAGCTTTGGGGTGGACAGCTAATCAAGAGACCCAGTACTTC; CDR3 protein: CASSLALGWTANQETQYF
clone size: medium-sized; J gene: TRBJ1-6; V gene: TRBV9; D gene: .; CDR3 DNA: TGTGCCAGCAGCGTAAGGGAAAATTATAATTCACCCCTCCACTTT; CDR3 protein: CASSVRENYNSPLHF
clone size: .; J gene: TRBJ2-1; V gene: TRBV4-3; D gene: .; CDR3 DNA: TGCGCCAGCAGCCAAGATGGGGGATCCTACAATGAGCAGTTCTTC; CDR3 protein: CASSQDGGSYNEQFF
clone size: .; J gene: TRBJ1-2; V gene: TRBV6-5; D gene: TRBD1; CDR3 DNA: TGTGCCAGCACCTGGACAGGGCCGAGTGAGGGTGGCTACACCTTC; CDR3 protein: CASTWTGPSEGGYTF
clone size: .; J gene: TRBJ2-7; V gene: TRBV11-2; D gene: .; CDR3 DNA: TGTGCCAGCAGCTTAGTAACGGGGTTTCGCTCCTACGAGCAGTACTTC; CDR3 protein: CASSLVTGFRSYEQYF
clone size: few; J gene: TRBJ2-1; V gene: TRBV10-3; D gene: .; CDR3 DNA: TGTGCCATCAGTGAGAAGTGGGGGGGCGCTTACAATGAGCAGTTCTTC; CDR3 protein: CAISEKWGGAYNEQFF
clone size: .; J gene: TRBJ2-1; V gene: TRBV4-1; D gene: .; CDR3 DNA: TGCGCCAGCAGCCAAGATCCCGGCAGGGCCAATGAGCAGTTCTTC; CDR3 protein: CASSQDPGRANEQFF
clone size: .; J gene: TRBJ2-7; V gene: TRBV11-3; D gene: TRBD1; CDR3 DNA: TGTGCCAGCAGCTTGCGGGACAGGGGGCAGTCGGACTACGAGCAGTACTTC; CDR3 protein: CASSLRDRGQSDYEQYF
clone size: once; J gene: TRBJ1-2; V gene: TRBV9; D gene: .; CDR3 DNA: TGTGCCAGCAGCGGGTATGGCTACACCTTC; CDR3 protein: CASSGYGYTF